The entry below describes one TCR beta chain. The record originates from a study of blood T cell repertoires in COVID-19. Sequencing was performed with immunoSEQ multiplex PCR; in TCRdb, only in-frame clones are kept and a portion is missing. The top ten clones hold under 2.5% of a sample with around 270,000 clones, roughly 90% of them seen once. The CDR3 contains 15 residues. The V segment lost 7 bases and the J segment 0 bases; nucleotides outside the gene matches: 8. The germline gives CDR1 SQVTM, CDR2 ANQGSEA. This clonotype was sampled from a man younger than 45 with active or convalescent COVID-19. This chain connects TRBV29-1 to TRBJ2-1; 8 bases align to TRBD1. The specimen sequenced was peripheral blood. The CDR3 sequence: CSGRTGNPSYNEQFF. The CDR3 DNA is TGCAGCGGCCGGACAGGGAACCCCTCCTACAATGAGCAGTTCTTC.